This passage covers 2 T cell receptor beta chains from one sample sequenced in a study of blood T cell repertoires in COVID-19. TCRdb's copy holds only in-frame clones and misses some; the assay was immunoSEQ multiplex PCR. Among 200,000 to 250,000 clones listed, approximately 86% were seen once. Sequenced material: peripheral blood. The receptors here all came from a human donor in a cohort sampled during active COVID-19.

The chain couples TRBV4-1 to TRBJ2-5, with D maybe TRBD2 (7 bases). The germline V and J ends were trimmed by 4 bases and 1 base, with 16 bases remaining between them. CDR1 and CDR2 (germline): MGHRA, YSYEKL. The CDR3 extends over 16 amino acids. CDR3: CASSPRGGGRQETQYF. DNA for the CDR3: TGCGCCAGCAGCCCAAGAGGGGGGGGACGCCAAGAGACCCAGTACTTC.

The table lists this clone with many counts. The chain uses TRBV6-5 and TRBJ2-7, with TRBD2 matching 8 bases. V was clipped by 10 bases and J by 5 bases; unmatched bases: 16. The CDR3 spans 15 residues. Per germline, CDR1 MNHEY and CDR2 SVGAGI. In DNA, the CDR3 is TGTGCCACCCGGGTGGTCCGAAGCGGGAGTAACGAGCAGTACTTC. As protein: CATRVVRSGSNEQYF.